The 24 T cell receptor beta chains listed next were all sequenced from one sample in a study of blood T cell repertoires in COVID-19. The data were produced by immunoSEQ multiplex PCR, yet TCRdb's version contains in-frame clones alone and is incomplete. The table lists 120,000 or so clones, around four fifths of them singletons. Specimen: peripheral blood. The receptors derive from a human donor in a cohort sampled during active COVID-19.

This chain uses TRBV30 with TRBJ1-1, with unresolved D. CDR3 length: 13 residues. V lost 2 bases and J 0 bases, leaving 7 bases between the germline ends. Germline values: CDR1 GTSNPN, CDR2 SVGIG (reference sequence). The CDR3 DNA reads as TGTGCCTGGAGTCCCGGGGTGAACACTGAAGCTTTCTTT. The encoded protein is CAWSPGVNTEAFF.

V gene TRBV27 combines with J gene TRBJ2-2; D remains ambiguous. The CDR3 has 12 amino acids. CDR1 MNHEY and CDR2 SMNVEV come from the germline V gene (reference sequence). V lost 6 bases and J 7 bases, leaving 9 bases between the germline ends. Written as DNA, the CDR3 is TGTGCCAGCAGCCCTCTCTTCGGGGAGCTGTTTTTT. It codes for CASSPLFGELFF.

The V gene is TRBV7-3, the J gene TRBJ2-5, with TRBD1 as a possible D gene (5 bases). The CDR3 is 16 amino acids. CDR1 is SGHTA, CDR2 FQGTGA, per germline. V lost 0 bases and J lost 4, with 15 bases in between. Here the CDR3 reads CASSLTSGAGGETQYF. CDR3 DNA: TGTGCCAGCAGCTTAACTTCTGGGGCCGGCGGAGAGACCCAGTACTTC.

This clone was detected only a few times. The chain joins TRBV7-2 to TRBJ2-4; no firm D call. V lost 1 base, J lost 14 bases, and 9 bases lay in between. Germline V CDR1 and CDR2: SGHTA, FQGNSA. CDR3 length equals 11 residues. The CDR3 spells CASSLELKKYF. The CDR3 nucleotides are TGTGCCAGCAGCTTAGAATTAAAAAAGTACTTC.

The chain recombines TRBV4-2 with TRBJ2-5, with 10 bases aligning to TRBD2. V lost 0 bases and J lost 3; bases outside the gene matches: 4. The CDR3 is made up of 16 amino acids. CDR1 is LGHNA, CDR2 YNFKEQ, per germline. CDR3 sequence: CASSQERGTSEETQYF. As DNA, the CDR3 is TGTGCCAGCAGCCAAGAACGCGGGACTAGCGAAGAGACCCAGTACTTC.

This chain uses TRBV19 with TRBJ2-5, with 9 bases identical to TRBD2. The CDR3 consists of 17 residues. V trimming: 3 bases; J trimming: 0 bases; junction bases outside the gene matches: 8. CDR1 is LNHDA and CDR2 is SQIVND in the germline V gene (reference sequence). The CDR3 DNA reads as TGTGCCAGTAGTATTGGCGGGGGGGCGCCCCACCAAGAGACCCAGTACTTC. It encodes CASSIGGGAPHQETQYF.

CDR3 sequence (DNA): TGTGCCAGCAGTCCCGGGACAGGGGCTGGAAACACCATATATTTT. This gives the protein CASSPGTGAGNTIYF. The V gene is TRBV6-5, the J gene TRBJ1-3, with TRBD1 matching over 10 bases. V lost 5 bases, J lost 2 bases, and 3 bases stayed unmatched. Germline V gives CDR1 MNHEY, CDR2 SVGAGI. CDR3 length: 15 amino acids.

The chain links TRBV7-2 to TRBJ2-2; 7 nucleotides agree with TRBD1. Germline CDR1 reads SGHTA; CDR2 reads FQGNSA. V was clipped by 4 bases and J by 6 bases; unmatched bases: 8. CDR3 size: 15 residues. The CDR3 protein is CASSSVQGLAGELFF. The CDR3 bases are TGTGCCAGCAGCTCCGTACAGGGGTTAGCCGGGGAGCTGTTTTTT.

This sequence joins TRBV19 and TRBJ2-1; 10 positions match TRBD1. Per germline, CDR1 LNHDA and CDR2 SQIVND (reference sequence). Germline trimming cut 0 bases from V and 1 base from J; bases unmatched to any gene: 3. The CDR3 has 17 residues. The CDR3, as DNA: TGTGCCAGTAGTATAGACGGACAGGGGGTGTCCTACAATGAGCAGTTCTTC. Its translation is CASSIDGQGVSYNEQFF.

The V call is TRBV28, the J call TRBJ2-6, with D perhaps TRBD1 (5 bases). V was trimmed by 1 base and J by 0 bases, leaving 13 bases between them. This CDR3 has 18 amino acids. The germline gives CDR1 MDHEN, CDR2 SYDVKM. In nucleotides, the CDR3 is TGTGCCAGCAGTTTATTCGCGACAGCTTTCTCTGGGGCCAACGTCCTGACTTTC. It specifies CASSLFATAFSGANVLTF. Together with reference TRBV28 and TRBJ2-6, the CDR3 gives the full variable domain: DVKVTQSSRYLVKRTGEKVFLECVQDMDHENMFWYRQDPGLGLRLIYFSYDVKMKEKGDIPEGYSVSREKKERFSLILESASTNQTSMYLCASSLFATAFSGANVLTFGAGSRLTVL.

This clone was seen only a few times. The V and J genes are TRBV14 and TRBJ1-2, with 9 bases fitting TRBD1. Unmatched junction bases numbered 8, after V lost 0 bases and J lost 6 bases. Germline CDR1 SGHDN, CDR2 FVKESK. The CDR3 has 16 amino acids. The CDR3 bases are TGTGCCAGCAGCCAAGATCGGTCCTGGGACAGGGATGGCTACACCTTC. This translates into CASSQDRSWDRDGYTF.

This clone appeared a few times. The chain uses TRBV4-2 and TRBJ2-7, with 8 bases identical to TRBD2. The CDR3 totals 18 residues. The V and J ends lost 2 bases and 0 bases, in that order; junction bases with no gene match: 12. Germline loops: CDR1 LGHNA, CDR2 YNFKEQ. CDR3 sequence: CASSQQMISGGDSYEQYF. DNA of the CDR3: TGTGCCAGCAGCCAACAAATGATATCGGGGGGGGACTCCTACGAGCAGTACTTC.

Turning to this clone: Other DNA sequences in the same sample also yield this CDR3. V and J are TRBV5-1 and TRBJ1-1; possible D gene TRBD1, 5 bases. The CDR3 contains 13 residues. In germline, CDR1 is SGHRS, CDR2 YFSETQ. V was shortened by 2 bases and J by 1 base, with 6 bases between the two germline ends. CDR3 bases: TGCGCCAGCAGCTTCGGGGGGAACACTGAAGCTTTCTTT. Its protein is CASSFGGNTEAFF.

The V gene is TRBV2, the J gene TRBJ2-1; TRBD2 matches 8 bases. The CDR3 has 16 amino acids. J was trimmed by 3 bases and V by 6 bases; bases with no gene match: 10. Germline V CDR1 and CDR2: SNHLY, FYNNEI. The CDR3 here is CASRNQGTRHYNEQFF. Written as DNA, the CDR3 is TGTGCCAGCAGGAACCAAGGGACTAGGCACTACAATGAGCAGTTCTTC.

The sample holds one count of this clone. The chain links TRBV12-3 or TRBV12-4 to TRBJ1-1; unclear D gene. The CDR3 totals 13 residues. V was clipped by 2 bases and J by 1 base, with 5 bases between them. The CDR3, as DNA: TGTGCCAGCAGTTTATATCCGAACACTGAAGCTTTCTTT. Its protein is CASSLYPNTEAFF.

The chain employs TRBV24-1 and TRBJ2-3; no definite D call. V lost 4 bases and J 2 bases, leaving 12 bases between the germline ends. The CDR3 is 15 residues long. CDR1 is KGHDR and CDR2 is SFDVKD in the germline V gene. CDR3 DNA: TGTGCCACCAGTGAGCCGTCCGGAGACACAGATACGCAGTATTTT. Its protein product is CATSEPSGDTDTQYF.

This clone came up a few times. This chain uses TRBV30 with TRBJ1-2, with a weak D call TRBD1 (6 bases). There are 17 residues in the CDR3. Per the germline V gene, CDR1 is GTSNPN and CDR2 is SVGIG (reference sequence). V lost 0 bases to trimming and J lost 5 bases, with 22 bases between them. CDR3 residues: CAWSVDGRVGQGYGYTF. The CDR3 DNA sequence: TGTGCCTGGAGTGTAGATGGCAGGGTGGGGCAGGGGTATGGCTACACCTTC.

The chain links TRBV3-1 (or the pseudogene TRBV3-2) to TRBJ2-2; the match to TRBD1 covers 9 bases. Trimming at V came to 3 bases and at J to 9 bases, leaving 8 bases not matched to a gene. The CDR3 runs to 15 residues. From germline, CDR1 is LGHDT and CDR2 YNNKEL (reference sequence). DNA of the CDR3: TGTGCCAGCAGCCAGACCGGGACAGGGATTTGGGAGCTGTTTTTT. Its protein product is CASSQTGTGIWELFF.

CDR3: CASSRADQLNTEAFF. CDR3 nucleotide sequence: TGCGCCAGCAGCCGAGCGGACCAGTTGAACACTGAAGCTTTCTTT. J is TRBJ1-1 and V is TRBV4-3; D is undetermined. V was pared by 4 bases and J by 0 bases, with 12 bases between. CDR3 size: 15 residues. CDR1 and CDR2 (germline): LGHNA, YSLEER.

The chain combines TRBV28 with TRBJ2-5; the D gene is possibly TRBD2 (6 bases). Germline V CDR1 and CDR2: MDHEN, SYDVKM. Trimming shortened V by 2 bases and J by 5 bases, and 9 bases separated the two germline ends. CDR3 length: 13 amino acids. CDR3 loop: CASSLSGSETQYF. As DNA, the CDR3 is TGTGCCAGCAGTTTAAGCGGGTCGGAGACCCAGTACTTC. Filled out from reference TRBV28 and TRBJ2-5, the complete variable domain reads DVKVTQSSRYLVKRTGEKVFLECVQDMDHENMFWYRQDPGLGLRLIYFSYDVKMKEKGDIPEGYSVSREKKERFSLILESASTNQTSMYLCASSLSGSETQYFGPGTRLLVL.

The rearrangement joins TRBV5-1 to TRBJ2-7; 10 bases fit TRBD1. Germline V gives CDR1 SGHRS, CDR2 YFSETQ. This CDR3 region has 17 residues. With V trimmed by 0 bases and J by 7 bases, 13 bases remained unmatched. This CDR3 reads CASSLAISGTGVKEQYF. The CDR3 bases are TGCGCCAGCAGCTTGGCGATCTCCGGGACAGGGGTTAAAGAGCAGTACTTC.

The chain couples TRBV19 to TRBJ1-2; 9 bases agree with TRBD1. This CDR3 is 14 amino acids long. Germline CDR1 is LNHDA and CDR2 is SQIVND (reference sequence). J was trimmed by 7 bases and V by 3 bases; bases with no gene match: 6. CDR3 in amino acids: CASSILGQGGGYTF. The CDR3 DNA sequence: TGTGCCAGTAGTATTTTGGGACAGGGAGGTGGCTACACCTTC.

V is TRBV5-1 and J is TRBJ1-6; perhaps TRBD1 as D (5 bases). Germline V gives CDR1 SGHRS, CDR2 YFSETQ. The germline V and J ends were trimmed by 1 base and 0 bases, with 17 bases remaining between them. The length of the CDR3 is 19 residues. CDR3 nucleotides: TGCGCCAGCAGCTTGACGGTGCAGGGAACTTACTCCTATAATTCACCCCTCCACTTT. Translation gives CASSLTVQGTYSYNSPLHF.

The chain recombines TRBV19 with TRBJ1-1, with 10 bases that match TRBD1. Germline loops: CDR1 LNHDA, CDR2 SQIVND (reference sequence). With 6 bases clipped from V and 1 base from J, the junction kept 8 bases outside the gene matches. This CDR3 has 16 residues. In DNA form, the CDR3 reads TGTGCCAGTAGCCTAGGACAGGGGGTAACGAACACTGAAGCTTTCTTT. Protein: CASSLGQGVTNTEAFF.